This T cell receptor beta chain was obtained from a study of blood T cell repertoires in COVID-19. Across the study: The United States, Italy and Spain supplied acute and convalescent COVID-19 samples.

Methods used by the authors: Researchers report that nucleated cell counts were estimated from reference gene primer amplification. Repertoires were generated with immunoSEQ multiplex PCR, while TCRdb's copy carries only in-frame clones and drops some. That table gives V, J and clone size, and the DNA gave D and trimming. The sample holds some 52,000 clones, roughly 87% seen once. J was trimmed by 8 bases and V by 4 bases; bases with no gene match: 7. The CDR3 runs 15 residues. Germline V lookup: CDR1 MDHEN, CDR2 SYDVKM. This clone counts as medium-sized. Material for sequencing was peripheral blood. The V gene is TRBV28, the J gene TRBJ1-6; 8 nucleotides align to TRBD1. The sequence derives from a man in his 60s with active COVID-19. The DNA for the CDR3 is TGTGCCAGCAGTTCGACCGGGACAGGTTATTCACCCCTCCACTTT. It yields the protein CASSSTGTGYSPLHF.